The sequence of this TCR beta chain was determined in a study of cytomegalovirus exposure and HLA in healthy donors. This clone was counted once. Its specificity is not known. PCR primers comprised 60 Vbeta and 13 Jbeta primers. Method: immunoSEQ multiplex PCR; TCRdb's copy keeps in-frame clones and lacks some. The table lists about 74,000 clones, 72% of them singletons. CDR1 and CDR2 from the germline V gene are WSHSY and SAAADI. V was shortened by 7 bases and J by 2 bases, with 12 bases between the two germline ends. CDR3 size: 14 residues. The study, taken as a whole, reports: In vitro testing confirmed a few CMV-associated chains as specific for CMV antigens.

The genes are TRBV10-2 and TRBJ1-5; no clear D. The TCR originated in a woman aged 40 to 50 in good health and CMV-seropositive. The sequencing input was PBMCs. CDR3 nucleotide sequence: TGCGCCAGCAACCCCGAGGCCGGCAATCAGCCCCAGCATTTT. This gives the protein CASNPEAGNQPQHF.